The source of this TCR beta chain is a study of T cell changes during pregnancy in multiple sclerosis. Profiled with immunoSEQ multiplex PCR; TCRdb holds only in-frame clones, not every one. The sample consists of about 38,000 clones, over 85% of them appearing once. The CDR3 is 14 amino acids. The V segment lost 8 bases and the J segment 7 bases; nucleotides outside the gene matches: 10. The V gene's germline CDR1 is SNHLY and CDR2 FYNNEI. This receptor was taken from a female donor with multiple sclerosis, enrolled in a pregnancy study. The chain recombines TRBV2 with TRBJ2-1; the match to TRBD1 covers 8 bases. This specimen was CD4+ T cells from peripheral blood mononuclear cells, taken before pregnancy. The CDR3: CASGSRQGLNEQFF. Written as DNA, the CDR3 is TGTGCCAGCGGTTCGAGACAGGGGTTAAATGAGCAGTTCTTC.